This is a list of T cell receptor beta chains from one sample in a study of beta chain features in type 1 diabetes. Generated by immunoSEQ multiplex PCR, the TCRdb table keeps only in-frame clones and is missing some. The table lists fewer than 300,000 clones, 20% of them singletons. Input material: naive CD4+ T cells from blood. These receptor sequences come from a woman aged 40 to 55 with type 1 diabetes. CDR3s include the opening cysteine and the closing phenylalanine or tryptophan. D genes are given only for firm matches. Size tells how often a clone was seen (once, few, many) or the class of an expanded clone, and some rows leave it out.

clone_size	v_call	j_call	d_call	cdr3_nt	cdr3_aa
-	TRBV11-2	TRBJ2-5	-	TGTGCCAGCAGCTCGCAAGAGACCCAGTACTTC	CASSSQETQYF
-	TRBV7-2	TRBJ1-5	-	TGTGCCAGCAGCTTAGCCGGTCCGAAGAGTCAGCCCCAGCATTTT	CASSLAGPKSQPQHF
few	TRBV16	TRBJ2-3	-	TGTGCCAGCAGCCCCACAAGGAGGCTAGCGGATACGCAGTATTTT	CASSPTRRLADTQYF
-	TRBV7-3	TRBJ2-3	-	TGTGCCAGCAGCTTCTCTGGGCCGGATACGCAGTATTTT	CASSFSGPDTQYF
-	TRBV4-3	TRBJ2-5	TRBD2	TGCGCCAGCAGCCAAGACTCAATCGGCGGGGGGGCCGAGAAGACCCAGTACTTC	CASSQDSIGGGAEKTQYF
few	TRBV7-9	TRBJ2-7	-	TGTGCCAGCAGCTGGCTCCGGGACTCCTACGAGCAGTACTTC	CASSWLRDSYEQYF
few	TRBV9	TRBJ1-2	-	TGTGCCAGCAGCGGACCGACGGGGAACTATGGCTACACCTTC	CASSGPTGNYGYTF
few	TRBV28	TRBJ1-1	TRBD1	TGTGCCAGCTTAGTTCAGCCAGGGGGTAACACTGAAGCTTTCTTT	CASLVQPGGNTEAFF
-	TRBV29-1	TRBJ2-7	-	TGCAGCGTTGAAGGGCAGGGGTACGAGCAGTACTTC	CSVEGQGYEQYF
-	TRBV5-1	TRBJ2-1	TRBD2	TGCGCCAGCAGCTTAACAACTAGCGGGACCGACAATGAGCAGTTCTTC	CASSLTTSGTDNEQFF
few	TRBV5-4	TRBJ2-5	TRBD1	TGTGCCAGCAGCTTGGACAGGGGGCGAGGCCGAGAGACCCAGTACTTC	CASSLDRGRGRETQYF
-	TRBV25-1	TRBJ1-6	-	TGTGCCAGCAGTCCCCCATGGGGGGTGTCTCCACCCCTCCACTTT	CASSPPWGVSPPLHF
few	TRBV7-2	TRBJ2-5	-	TGTGCCAGCAGCCCTCGAGGAGGGAAAGAGACCCAGTACTTC	CASSPRGGKETQYF
-	TRBV7-2	TRBJ2-6	-	TGTGCCAGCAGCTACGGCTCTGGGGCCAACGTCCTGACTTTC	CASSYGSGANVLTF
-	TRBV18	TRBJ2-7	TRBD2	TGTGCCAGCTCACCACTGTCACTAGCGGGGAACGACTACGAGCAGTACTTC	CASSPLSLAGNDYEQYF
few	TRBV12-5	TRBJ2-5	-	TGTGCTAGTGGTTTGGGGACAGATCTTGGGGAGACCCAGTACTTC	CASGLGTDLGETQYF
few	TRBV7-9	TRBJ2-1	TRBD2	TGTGCCAGCAGCCATAGCGGGACCTCCTACAATGAGCAGTTCTTC	CASSHSGTSYNEQFF
-	TRBV4-3	TRBJ2-7	-	TGCGCCAGCAGCCACAGGGGAAGGACCTACGAGCAGTACTTC	CASSHRGRTYEQYF
few	TRBV9	TRBJ1-3	TRBD1	TGTGCCAGCAGCGCCCACAGGGGTGGAAACACCATATATTTT	CASSAHRGGNTIYF
-	TRBV29-1	TRBJ1-1	-	TGCAGCGTTGAAGGGGCGGGGACTGAAGCTTTCTTT	CSVEGAGTEAFF
few	TRBV27	TRBJ2-1	-	TGTGCCAGCAGTTTACCCCGCGGGACTTACAATGAGCAGTTCTTC	CASSLPRGTYNEQFF
few	TRBV29-1	TRBJ2-7	-	TGCAGCGTCTCGGGTATTAGCTCCTACGAGCAGTACTTC	CSVSGISSYEQYF
few	TRBV30	TRBJ2-2	-	TGTGCCTGGAACCAACGCCGGGACTTCCTGAACACCGGGGAGCTGTTTTTT	CAWNQRRDFLNTGELFF
few	TRBV28	TRBJ2-7	TRBD2	TGTGCCAGCAGTCTCCGGACTAGCGGGGGCTACGAGCAGTACTTC	CASSLRTSGGYEQYF
few	TRBV5-1	TRBJ2-3	TRBD1	TGCGCCAGCAGCTTGTTGGGGACAGGGGGCACAGATACGCAGTATTTT	CASSLLGTGGTDTQYF
-	TRBV30	TRBJ1-4	-	TGTGCCTGGAGTTGGACAACCGATGAAAAACTGTTTTTT	CAWSWTTDEKLFF
-	TRBV7-8	TRBJ1-5	TRBD1	TGTGCCAGCAGTCCGCGGACAGGTAGTAATCAGCCCCAGCATTTT	CASSPRTGSNQPQHF
-	TRBV6-5	TRBJ2-7	-	TGTGCCAGCAGTTACGAGACAGGTGGCTACGAGCAGTACTTC	CASSYETGGYEQYF
few	TRBV5-1	TRBJ2-3	TRBD2	TGCGCCAGCAGCTTGGGGACTAGCGGTGATACGCAGTATTTT	CASSLGTSGDTQYF
few	TRBV2	TRBJ2-5	-	TGTGCCAGCCCGGCGACACGTACTCAAGAGACCCAGTACTTC	CASPATRTQETQYF
few	TRBV7-3	TRBJ1-6	TRBD1	TGTGCCAGCAGCCTATGGGACAGGGGGCGTTCACCCCTCCACTTT	CASSLWDRGRSPLHF
-	TRBV5-1	TRBJ2-1	TRBD1	TGCGCCAGCAGCTTCTACAGGGGCCGTAGCAATGAGCAGTTCTTC	CASSFYRGRSNEQFF
-	TRBV4-3	TRBJ2-7	-	TGCGCCAGCAGCCCCGCTGACTCTGCGTACGAGCAGTACTTC	CASSPADSAYEQYF
few	TRBV5-1	TRBJ1-5	TRBD1	TGCGCCAGCAGCTTAGGGACAGGGGAAGGAAAGCCCCAGCATTTT	CASSLGTGEGKPQHF
-	TRBV15	TRBJ2-1	-	TGTGCCACCAGCAGAGATGAAAGCCATGAGCAGTTCTTC	CATSRDESHEQFF
few	TRBV29-1	TRBJ1-1	-	TGCAGCGTTGAAGTACGGCCCGGGGGCACTGAAGCTTTCTTT	CSVEVRPGGTEAFF
few	TRBV29-1	TRBJ2-5	TRBD2	TGCAGCGCCAGGACTAGCGGCCAAGAGACCCAGTACTTC	CSARTSGQETQYF
-	TRBV7-9	TRBJ2-3	-	TGTGCCAGCAGCCGTCGGACAGTCCCGTCAACAGATACGCAGTATTTT	CASSRRTVPSTDTQYF
-	TRBV6-6	TRBJ2-5	TRBD2	TGTGCCAGCACTAGAGCGGGAGTCCAGACCCAGTACTTC	CASTRAGVQTQYF
-	TRBV6-5	TRBJ1-1	TRBD1	TGTGCCAGCAGTTCCACGACAGGGGGCACTGAAGCTTTCTTT	CASSSTTGGTEAFF
few	TRBV16	TRBJ1-2	TRBD1	TGTGCCAGCAGCCAATCGCCGGGACAGGGGGATGGCTACACCTTC	CASSQSPGQGDGYTF
few	TRBV30	TRBJ2-1	TRBD2	TGTGCCTGGAGTGCAAGCGGGATGATAAATGAGCAGTTCTTC	CAWSASGMINEQFF
-	TRBV6-1	TRBJ1-4	TRBD1	TGTGCCAGCAGTGAAGCGCCGTCAAGGGGGCGCGCTGAAAAACTGTTTTTT	CASSEAPSRGRAEKLFF
-	TRBV9	TRBJ2-1	-	TGTGCCAGCAGCGTAGGGGAAGGACAGTACAATGAGCAGTTCTTC	CASSVGEGQYNEQFF
-	TRBV27	TRBJ2-7	-	TGTGCCAGCAGCGGACCGACAGCCCAGGAGTACTTC	CASSGPTAQEYF
-	TRBV2	TRBJ2-6	TRBD2	TGTGCCACAAAACTAGCGGGGGCCTCTGGGGCCAACGTCCTGACTTTC	CATKLAGASGANVLTF
few	TRBV18	TRBJ2-7	-	TGTGCCAGCTCAGCCGGCGGCAGTACCTACGAGCAGTACTTC	CASSAGGSTYEQYF